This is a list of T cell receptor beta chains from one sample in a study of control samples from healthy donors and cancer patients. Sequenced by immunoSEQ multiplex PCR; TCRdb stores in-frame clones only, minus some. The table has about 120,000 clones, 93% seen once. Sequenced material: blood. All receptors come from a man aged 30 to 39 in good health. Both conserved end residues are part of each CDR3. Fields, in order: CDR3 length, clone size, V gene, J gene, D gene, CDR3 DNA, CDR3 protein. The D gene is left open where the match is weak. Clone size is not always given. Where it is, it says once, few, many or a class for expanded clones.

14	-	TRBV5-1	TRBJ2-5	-	TGCGCCAGCAGCCCTGGTGGGGGCCGGGAGACCCAGTACTTC	CASSPGGGRETQYF
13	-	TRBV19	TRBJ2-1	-	TGTGCCAGTAGTATAGAGGGGGCGAATGAGCAGTTCTTC	CASSIEGANEQFF
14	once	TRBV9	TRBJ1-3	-	TGTGCCAGCAGCGTTTCAGGATCTGGAAACACCATATATTTT	CASSVSGSGNTIYF
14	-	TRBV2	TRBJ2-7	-	TGTGCCAGCAGCGGGGGGCTAGCCGCCTACGAGCAGTACTTC	CASSGGLAAYEQYF
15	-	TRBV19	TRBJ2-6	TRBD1	TGTGCCAGTAGTGGACAGGGGGCCGGGGCCAACGTCCTGACTTTC	CASSGQGAGANVLTF
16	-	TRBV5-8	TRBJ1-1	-	TGTGCCAGCAGCATCGGAAACGACAGATCGAACACTGAAGCTTTCTTT	CASSIGNDRSNTEAFF
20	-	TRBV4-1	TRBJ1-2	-	TGCGCCAGCAGCCACCAAAAGCTCACACTGACTAGAACGACTAACTATGGCTACACCTTC	CASSHQKLTLTRTTNYGYTF
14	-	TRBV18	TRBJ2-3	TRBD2	TGTGCCAGCTTACTAGCGGGGGCCGTGGGTACGCAGTATTTT	CASLLAGAVGTQYF
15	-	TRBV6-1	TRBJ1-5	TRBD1	TGTGCCAGCAGTGCGGACAGGGCAATCAATCAGCCCCAGCATTTT	CASSADRAINQPQHF
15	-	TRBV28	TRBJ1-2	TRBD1	TGTGCCAGCAGTCCACAGGGGGCCCGTAACTATGGCTACACCTTC	CASSPQGARNYGYTF
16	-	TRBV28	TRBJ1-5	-	TGTGCCAGCAGTTACCGATTCGAGGGAGGGAATCAGCCCCAGCATTTT	CASSYRFEGGNQPQHF
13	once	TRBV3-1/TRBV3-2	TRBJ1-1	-	TGTGCCAGCAGCCAAGACAGCCACACTGAAGCTTTCTTT	CASSQDSHTEAFF
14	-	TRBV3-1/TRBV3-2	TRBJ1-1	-	TGTGCCAGCAGCCAAGCGACAGAAAACACTGAAGCTTTCTTT	CASSQATENTEAFF
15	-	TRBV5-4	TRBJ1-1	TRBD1	TGTGCCAGCAGCTCGGACAGGCCTACTAACACTGAAGCTTTCTTT	CASSSDRPTNTEAFF
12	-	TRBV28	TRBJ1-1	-	TGTGCCAGCAACTCCGGGGGGACTGAAGCTTTCTTT	CASNSGGTEAFF
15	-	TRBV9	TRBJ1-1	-	TGTGCCAGCAGCACTGCTGGGGTCATGAACACTGAAGCTTTCTTT	CASSTAGVMNTEAFF
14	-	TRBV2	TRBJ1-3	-	TGTGCCAGCAGCGCGGACCTTACTGGAAACACCATATATTTT	CASSADLTGNTIYF
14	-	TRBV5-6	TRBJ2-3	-	TGTGCCAGCAGCCGGGGAGGCAGGACAGATACGCAGTATTTT	CASSRGGRTDTQYF
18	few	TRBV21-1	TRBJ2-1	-	TGTGCCAGCAGCAAAGATTCGGGTCGGGGGGGCCTTTGTAATGAGCAGTTCTTC	CASSKDSGRGGLCNEQFF
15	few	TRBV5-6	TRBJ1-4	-	TGTGCCAGCAGCTTGGTTCACGGTCCTAATGAAAAACTGTTTTTT	CASSLVHGPNEKLFF
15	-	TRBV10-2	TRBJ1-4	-	TGCGCCAGCAGACCCGGGGCGGCAACTAATGAAAAACTGTTTTTT	CASRPGAATNEKLFF
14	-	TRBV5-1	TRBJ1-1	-	TGCGCCAGTAGTACGGGGGTGATGAACACTGAAGCTTTCTTT	CASSTGVMNTEAFF
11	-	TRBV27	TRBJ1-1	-	TGTGCCAGCCGCCGTGGCACTGAAGCTTTCTTT	CASRRGTEAFF
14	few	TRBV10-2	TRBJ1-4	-	TGCGCCAGCAGTGAAGGACGGATAAATGAAAAACTGTTTTTT	CASSEGRINEKLFF
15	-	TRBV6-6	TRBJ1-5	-	TGTGCCAGCAATCCACCAGGGGAATTATTTCAGCCCCAGCATTTT	CASNPPGELFQPQHF
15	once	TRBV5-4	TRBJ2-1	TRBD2	TGTGCCAGCAGCTCTCGGGGGGGCCTCTACAATGAGCAGTTCTTC	CASSSRGGLYNEQFF
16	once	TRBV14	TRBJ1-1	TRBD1	TGTGCCAGCAGCCGACGGACAGGGGCTATGAACACTGAAGCTTTCTTT	CASSRRTGAMNTEAFF
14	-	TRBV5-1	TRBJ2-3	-	TGCGCCAGCAGCTTGGCCGGAGAGTCAGATACGCAGTATTTT	CASSLAGESDTQYF
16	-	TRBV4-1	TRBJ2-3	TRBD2	TGCGCCAGCAGCCCACAGGGACTAGCGGGGGCCCATACGCAGTATTTT	CASSPQGLAGAHTQYF
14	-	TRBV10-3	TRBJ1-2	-	TGTGCCATCAGTGAGTCGAGGGGAGACTATGGCTACACCTTC	CAISESRGDYGYTF
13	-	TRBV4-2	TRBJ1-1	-	TGTGCCAGCTCCCGAGCCTTGAACACTGAAGCTTTCTTT	CASSRALNTEAFF
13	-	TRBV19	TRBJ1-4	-	TGTGCCAGCCAGATCGGCGGCCCGGGGAAACTGTTTTTT	CASQIGGPGKLFF
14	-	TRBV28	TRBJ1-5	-	TGTGCCAGCGAGATCGGGGGCGGGGGGCAGCCCCAGCATTTT	CASEIGGGGQPQHF
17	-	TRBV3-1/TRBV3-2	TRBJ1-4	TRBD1	TGTGCCAGCAGCCAAACAGGGTCGACAGGGGATAATGAAAAACTGTTTTTT	CASSQTGSTGDNEKLFF
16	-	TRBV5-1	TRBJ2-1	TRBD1	TGCGCCAGCAGCCCCCTCGCGGACAGGGGGTGGAATGAGCAGTTCTTC	CASSPLADRGWNEQFF
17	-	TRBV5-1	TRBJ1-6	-	TGCGCCAGCAGCCCCCTGGGCCTTACTGATTATAATTCACCCCTCCACTTT	CASSPLGLTDYNSPLHF
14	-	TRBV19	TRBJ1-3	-	TGTGCCAGTAGTATTCCGGATCCTGGAAACACCATATATTTT	CASSIPDPGNTIYF
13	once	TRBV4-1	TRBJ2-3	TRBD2	TGCGCCAGCAGCCAAGGCGGGGGAGATACGCAGTATTTT	CASSQGGGDTQYF
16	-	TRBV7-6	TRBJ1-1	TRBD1	TGTGCCAGCAGCTTAAGTTACAGGGGCGGCGTCACTGAAGCTTTCTTT	CASSLSYRGGVTEAFF
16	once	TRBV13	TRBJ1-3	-	TGTGCCAGCAGCTCTAGGACGGTGGTCACTGGAAACACCATATATTTT	CASSSRTVVTGNTIYF
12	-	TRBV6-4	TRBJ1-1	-	TGTGCCAGCAGTGACCGGGGTATGGGGACTTTCTTT	CASSDRGMGTFF
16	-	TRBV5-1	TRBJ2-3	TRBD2	TGCGCCAGCAGCTTGGTGGGTAGCGGGACCACAGATACGCAGTATTTT	CASSLVGSGTTDTQYF
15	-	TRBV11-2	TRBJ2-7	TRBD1	TGTGCCAGCAGCCCCCGACAGGGGGCTAACTACGAGCAGTACTTC	CASSPRQGANYEQYF
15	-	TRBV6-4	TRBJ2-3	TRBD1	TGTGCCAGCAGTCCCGGGACAGGCCACACAGATACGCAGTATTTT	CASSPGTGHTDTQYF
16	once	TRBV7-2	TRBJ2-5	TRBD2	TGTGCCAGCAGCTTTCTAGCGGGGCCGACGGGAGAGACCCAGTACTTC	CASSFLAGPTGETQYF
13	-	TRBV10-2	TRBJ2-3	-	TGCGCCAGCAGTGGTCAGCTCACAGATACGCAGTATTTT	CASSGQLTDTQYF
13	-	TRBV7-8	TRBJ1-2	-	TGTGCCAGCAGCTTAGTCCCTAACTATGGCTACACCTTC	CASSLVPNYGYTF
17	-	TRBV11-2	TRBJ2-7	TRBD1	TGTGCCAGCAGCTTAGAATTTGGACAGGGAGGTTCCTACGAGCAGTACTTC	CASSLEFGQGGSYEQYF
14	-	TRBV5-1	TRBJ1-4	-	TGCGCCAGCAGCTTGGGGGGGAATAATGAAAAACTGTTTTTT	CASSLGGNNEKLFF
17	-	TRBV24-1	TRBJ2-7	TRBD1	TGTGCCACCAGTGATCGGTCCGACAGGGCCGGTTCCGACGAGCAGTACTTC	CATSDRSDRAGSDEQYF
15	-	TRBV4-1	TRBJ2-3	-	TGCGCCAGCAGCCAAGATGCCTGGGAATCAGATACGCAGTATTTT	CASSQDAWESDTQYF
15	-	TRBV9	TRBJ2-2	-	TGTGCCAGCAGCGTAGGGGCAGGGACGTCCGGGGAGCTGTTTTTT	CASSVGAGTSGELFF
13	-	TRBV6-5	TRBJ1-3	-	TGTGCCAGCAGTTACGGGGAAGGAAACACCATATATTTT	CASSYGEGNTIYF